A selection of T cell receptor beta chains follows, all from one sample in a study of blood T cell repertoires in COVID-19. The repertoire was sequenced with immunoSEQ multiplex PCR; TCRdb's copy has only in-frame clones and lacks some. Here the sample spans around 160,000 clones, 70% to 90% being singletons. The specimen sequenced was peripheral blood. The source of these receptors is a woman aged 55-69 years with COVID-19, enrolled during active disease. CDR3s include the opening cysteine and the closing phenylalanine or tryptophan. A D gene is named only where the DNA matches it firmly. Not every row has a clone size; where given, it reads once, few, many or a size class.

clone size,V gene,J gene,D gene,CDR3 DNA,CDR3 protein
-,TRBV7-2,TRBJ1-2,TRBD1,TGTGCCAGCAGCCCATTCTACCGGGACAGGGGATCGGGTGGCTACACCTTC,CASSPFYRDRGSGGYTF
-,TRBV6-5,TRBJ1-1,-,TGTGCCAGCAGTTACGACGGTGGTGGGGGCGCCGCAAAAGCTTTCTTT,CASSYDGGGGAAKAFF
-,TRBV5-1,TRBJ1-2,TRBD1,TGCGCCAGCAGCTTGCGTGGGACAGGGGAAAACTATGGCTACACCTTC,CASSLRGTGENYGYTF
-,TRBV5-1,TRBJ2-2,-,TGCGCCAGCAGCTTGGCAGTAAACACCGGGGAGCTGTTTTTT,CASSLAVNTGELFF
-,TRBV5-5,TRBJ2-1,-,TGTGCCAGCAGCTACTCCATGATTACCTACAATGAGCAGTTCTTC,CASSYSMITYNEQFF
few,TRBV27,TRBJ1-2,TRBD1,TGTGCCAGCAGTCGACGGGACTTAACAGGGGACTACACCTTC,CASSRRDLTGDYTF
-,TRBV30,TRBJ2-7,TRBD1,TGTGCCTGGAGAGGGACAGGGCGCACGTACGAGCAGTACTTC,CAWRGTGRTYEQYF
-,TRBV27,TRBJ2-2,-,TGTGCCAGCACCCGAGGTTCGCGAACCGGGGAGCTGTTTTTT,CASTRGSRTGELFF
-,TRBV27,TRBJ1-1,TRBD1,TGTGCCAGCAGTAACAGGGGCCCGGGGAACACTGAAGCTTTCTTT,CASSNRGPGNTEAFF
-,TRBV11-3,TRBJ2-1,TRBD2,TGTGCCAGCAGCTTAGATCTCGGGGGGAACTCCTACAATGAGCAGTTCTTC,CASSLDLGGNSYNEQFF
once,TRBV5-1,TRBJ1-3,TRBD1,TGCGCCAGCAGCTTACAGGGGACTGGAAACACCATATATTTT,CASSLQGTGNTIYF
-,TRBV11-2,TRBJ1-6,TRBD1,TGTGCCAGCAGCTTAGTAGGACAGGGTAATAATTCACCCCTCCACTTT,CASSLVGQGNNSPLHF
-,TRBV5-1,TRBJ2-2,-,TGCGCCAGCAGCGGTGACACATATAACACCGGGGAGCTGTTTTTT,CASSGDTYNTGELFF
-,TRBV3-1/TRBV3-2,TRBJ2-1,TRBD2,TGTGCCAGCAGCTCGGGACTAGATGACAATGAGCAGTTCTTC,CASSSGLDDNEQFF
few,TRBV3-1/TRBV3-2,TRBJ1-6,-,TGTGCCAGCAGCCAAGACAGGGGTAATTCACCCCTCCACTTT,CASSQDRGNSPLHF
-,TRBV7-9,TRBJ2-1,TRBD2,TGTGCCAGCAGCCGACTAGCGGGGGGGCCGGGTGAGCAGTTCTTC,CASSRLAGGPGEQFF
-,TRBV7-2,TRBJ2-7,TRBD2,TGTGCCAGCAGCTTGTTCCCCAGCGGGGTATACGAGCAGTACTTC,CASSLFPSGVYEQYF
-,TRBV7-8,TRBJ1-1,-,TGTGCCAGCAGCTACGAGACAGTTTCGAACACTGAAGCTTTCTTT,CASSYETVSNTEAFF
-,TRBV6-5,TRBJ2-3,-,TGTGCCAGCACCCCCATGCGGGATACAGATACGCAGTATTTT,CASTPMRDTDTQYF
-,TRBV19,TRBJ2-1,TRBD2,TGTGCCAGTAGTACGGCTAGCGGGTCCAATGAGCAGTTCTTC,CASSTASGSNEQFF
-,TRBV27,TRBJ2-5,TRBD1,TGTGCCAGCAGTTTATCCCGGACAGGGGGCCTGAAGACCCAGTACTTC,CASSLSRTGGLKTQYF
-,TRBV27,TRBJ2-2,TRBD1,TGTGTAACAGGGGGCACCGGGGAGCTGTTTTTT,CVTGGTGELFF
-,TRBV5-4,TRBJ2-1,TRBD2,TGTGCCAGCAGCACAGGACTAGCGGGGGGGCGATACAATGAGCAGTTCTTC,CASSTGLAGGRYNEQFF
-,TRBV18,TRBJ2-3,-,TGTGCCAGCTCACCAATTGGGGGCGCGACAGATACGCAGTATTTT,CASSPIGGATDTQYF
few,TRBV6-1,TRBJ1-5,-,TGTGCCAGCAGTGATCCAGTGTATAGCAATCAGCCCCAGCATTTT,CASSDPVYSNQPQHF
-,TRBV9,TRBJ2-7,TRBD2,TGTGCCAGCAGCGTAGGACCAGCGGGGCCCGAGCAGTACTTC,CASSVGPAGPEQYF
-,TRBV11-2,TRBJ2-7,-,TGTGCCAGCAGCTTAGAGGGGGGAACAGGATGGTCATCCTACGAGCAGTACTTC,CASSLEGGTGWSSYEQYF
-,TRBV5-1,TRBJ2-3,-,TGCGCCAGCAGGGGGGACACGGGGTTCACAGATACGCAGTATTTT,CASRGDTGFTDTQYF
few,TRBV28,TRBJ2-1,TRBD1,TGTGCCAGCAGTCTGAGAGGATACAGGGGGTTAGGCAATGAGCAGTTCTTC,CASSLRGYRGLGNEQFF
once,TRBV5-1,TRBJ2-7,-,TGCGCCAGCAGCCCGAAACAGGGCTACGAGCAGTACTTC,CASSPKQGYEQYF
-,TRBV7-8,TRBJ2-7,TRBD1,TGTGCCAGCAGCTTAGCGTCCGGGACAGGATTCTACGAGCAGTACTTC,CASSLASGTGFYEQYF
-,TRBV29-1,TRBJ1-5,-,TGCAGCGTGACCAGGGGCCTAGACGACCAGCCCCAGCATTTT,CSVTRGLDDQPQHF
-,TRBV2,TRBJ1-4,TRBD1,TGTGCCAGCAGCTCCGGGACAGGGGGCGAAAAACTGTTTTTT,CASSSGTGGEKLFF
-,TRBV7-9,TRBJ1-5,-,TGTGCCAGCAGCTTAAGTGACTCAAATCAGCCCCAGCATTTT,CASSLSDSNQPQHF
-,TRBV4-1,TRBJ2-7,TRBD1,TGCGCCAGCAGTCCGTTAATGGGACAGGGCATCTACGAGCAGTACTTC,CASSPLMGQGIYEQYF
-,TRBV13,TRBJ2-6,TRBD1,TGTGCCAGCAGCTTCATTCCGGACAGGGATAGCTCTGGGGCCAACGTCCTGACTTTC,CASSFIPDRDSSGANVLTF
-,TRBV19,TRBJ2-7,TRBD1,TGTGCCAGTAGTATGGGACGGACAGGGAGCTACGAGCAGTACTTC,CASSMGRTGSYEQYF
-,TRBV16,TRBJ1-6,-,TGTGCCAGCAGTCCCTCGGACAGTAATTCACCCCTCCACTTT,CASSPSDSNSPLHF
once,TRBV7-9,TRBJ2-7,TRBD1,TGTGCCAGCAGCGGGGGACAGGGGATCTACGAGCAGTACTTC,CASSGGQGIYEQYF
-,TRBV7-3,TRBJ1-2,-,TGTGCCAGCAGCCCTGACAGTTCTAACTATGGCTACACCTTC,CASSPDSSNYGYTF
few,TRBV5-6,TRBJ2-5,-,TGTGCCAGCAGCTTGGGTCGGGGTTACGAGACCCAGTACTTC,CASSLGRGYETQYF
-,TRBV7-9,TRBJ2-1,-,TGTGCCAGCAGATCGGAGGGTCAGGGAAACTACAATGAGCAGTTCTTC,CASRSEGQGNYNEQFF
-,TRBV3-1/TRBV3-2,TRBJ2-1,TRBD1,TGTGCCAGCAGCCAAGGGACAGGGGGTATAGATGAGCAGTTCTTC,CASSQGTGGIDEQFF
-,TRBV10-3,TRBJ1-1,-,TGTGCCATCAGTGAAGTACTTCCGAGCGACGCTGAAGCTTTCTTT,CAISEVLPSDAEAFF
-,TRBV7-2,TRBJ2-3,-,TGTGCCAGCAGCCTTCGACAGGCCGGGGGCACAGATACGCAGTATTTT,CASSLRQAGGTDTQYF